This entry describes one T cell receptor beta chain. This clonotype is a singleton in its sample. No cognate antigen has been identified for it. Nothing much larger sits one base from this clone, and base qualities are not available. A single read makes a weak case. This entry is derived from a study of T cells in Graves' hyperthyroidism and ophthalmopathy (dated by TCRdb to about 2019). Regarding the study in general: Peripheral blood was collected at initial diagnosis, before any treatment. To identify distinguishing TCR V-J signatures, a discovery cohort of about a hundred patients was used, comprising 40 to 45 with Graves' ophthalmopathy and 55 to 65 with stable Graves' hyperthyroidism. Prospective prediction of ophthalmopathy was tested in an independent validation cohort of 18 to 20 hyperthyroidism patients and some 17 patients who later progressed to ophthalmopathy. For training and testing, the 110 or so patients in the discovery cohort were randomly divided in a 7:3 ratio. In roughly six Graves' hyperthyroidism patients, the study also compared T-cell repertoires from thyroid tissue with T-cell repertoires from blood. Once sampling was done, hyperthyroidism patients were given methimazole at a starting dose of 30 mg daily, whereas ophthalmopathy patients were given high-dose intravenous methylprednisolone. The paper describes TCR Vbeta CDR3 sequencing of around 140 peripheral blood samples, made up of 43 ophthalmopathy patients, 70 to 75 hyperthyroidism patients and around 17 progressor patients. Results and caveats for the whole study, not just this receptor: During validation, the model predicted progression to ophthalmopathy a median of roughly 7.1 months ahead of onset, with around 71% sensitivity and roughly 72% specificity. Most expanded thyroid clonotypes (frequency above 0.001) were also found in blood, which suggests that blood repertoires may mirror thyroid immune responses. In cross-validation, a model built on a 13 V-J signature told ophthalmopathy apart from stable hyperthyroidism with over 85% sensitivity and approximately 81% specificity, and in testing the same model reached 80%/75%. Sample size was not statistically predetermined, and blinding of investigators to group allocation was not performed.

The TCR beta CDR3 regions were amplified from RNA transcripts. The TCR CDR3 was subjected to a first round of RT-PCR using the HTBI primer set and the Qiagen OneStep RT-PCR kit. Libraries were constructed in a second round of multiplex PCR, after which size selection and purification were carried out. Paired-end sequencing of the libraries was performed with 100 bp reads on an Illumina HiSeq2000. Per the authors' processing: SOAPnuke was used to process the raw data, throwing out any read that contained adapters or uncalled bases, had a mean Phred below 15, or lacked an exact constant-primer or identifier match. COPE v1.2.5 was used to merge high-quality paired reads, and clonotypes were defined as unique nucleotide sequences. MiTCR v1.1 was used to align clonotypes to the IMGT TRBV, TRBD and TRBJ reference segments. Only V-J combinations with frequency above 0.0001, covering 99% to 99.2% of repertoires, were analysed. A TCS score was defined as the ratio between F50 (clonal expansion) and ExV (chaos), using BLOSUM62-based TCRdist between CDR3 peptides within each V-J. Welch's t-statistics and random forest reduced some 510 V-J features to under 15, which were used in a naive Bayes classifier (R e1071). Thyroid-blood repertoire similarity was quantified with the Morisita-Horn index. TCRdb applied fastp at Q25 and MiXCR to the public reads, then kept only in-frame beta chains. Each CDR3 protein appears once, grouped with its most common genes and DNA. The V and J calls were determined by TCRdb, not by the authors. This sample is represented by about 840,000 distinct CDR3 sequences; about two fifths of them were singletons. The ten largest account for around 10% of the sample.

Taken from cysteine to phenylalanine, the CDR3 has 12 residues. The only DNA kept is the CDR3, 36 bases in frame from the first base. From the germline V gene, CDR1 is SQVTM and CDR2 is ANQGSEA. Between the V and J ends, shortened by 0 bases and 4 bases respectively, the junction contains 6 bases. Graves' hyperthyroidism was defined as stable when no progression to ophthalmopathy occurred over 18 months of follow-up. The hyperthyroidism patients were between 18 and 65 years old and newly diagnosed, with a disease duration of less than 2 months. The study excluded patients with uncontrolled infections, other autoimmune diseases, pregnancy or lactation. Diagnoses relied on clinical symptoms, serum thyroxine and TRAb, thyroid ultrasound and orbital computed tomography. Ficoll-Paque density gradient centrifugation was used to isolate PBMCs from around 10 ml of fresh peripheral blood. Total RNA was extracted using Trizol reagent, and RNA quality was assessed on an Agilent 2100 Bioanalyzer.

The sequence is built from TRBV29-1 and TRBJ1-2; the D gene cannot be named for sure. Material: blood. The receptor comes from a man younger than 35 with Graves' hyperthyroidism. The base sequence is TGCAGCGTTGAAGATATGGCCTATGGCTACACCTTC. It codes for CSVEDMAYGYTF.